Below are 26 T cell receptor beta chains sequenced from a single sample in a study of blood T cell repertoires in COVID-19. Repertoires were generated with immunoSEQ multiplex PCR, while TCRdb's copy carries only in-frame clones and drops some. The top ten clones hold roughly 12% of a sample with around 480,000 clones, 88% of them seen once. Sequenced sample: peripheral blood. These receptors all stem from a woman between 50 and 59 years old with COVID-19, enrolled during active disease.

The chain employs TRBV4-1 and TRBJ1-1; TRBD1 matches 9 bases. The CDR3 loop spans 18 amino acids. Trimming at V came to 1 base and at J to 3 bases, leaving 12 bases not matched to a gene. Germline CDR1 and CDR2: MGHRA and YSYEKL. The CDR3 protein is CASSQVMSWGQGHTEAFF. The CDR3 nucleotides read TGCGCCAGCAGCCAAGTGATGTCATGGGGACAGGGACACACTGAAGCTTTCTTT.

J is TRBJ1-2 and V is TRBV5-6; TRBD1 agrees at 9 bases. Germline V gives CDR1 SGHDT, CDR2 YYEEEE. The CDR3 contains 15 residues. Unmatched junction bases numbered 11, after V lost 5 bases and J lost 6 bases. CDR3 amino acids: CASSYLTGGENGYTF. CDR3 nucleotides: TGTGCCAGCAGTTACCTGACAGGGGGTGAGAATGGCTACACCTTC.

V and J are TRBV7-2 and TRBJ1-5; D might be TRBD1 (6 bases). The CDR3 totals 16 residues. Trimming left V 5 bases short and J 6 bases short, with 20 bases between. The V gene's germline CDR1 is SGHTA and CDR2 FQGNSA. CDR3 bases: TGTGCCAGCAGCCTTTTGGGGGCGGGTCGGGGTCAGCCCCAGCATTTT. It yields the protein CASSLLGAGRGQPQHF.

The chain employs TRBV10-1 and TRBJ2-7; D uncertain. V was cut by 2 bases and J by 2 bases, with 10 bases left in between. Germline CDR1 and CDR2: WNHNN and SYGVQD (reference sequence). This CDR3 region has 14 residues. The CDR3 loop reads CASSEVYSPYEQYF. In DNA, the CDR3 is TGCGCCAGCAGTGAGGTCTACTCGCCCTACGAGCAGTACTTC.

This chain uses TRBV19 with TRBJ2-3; 9 bases match TRBD1. J gave up 2 bases and V 3 bases, and 3 bases lay outside the gene matches. The CDR3 loop spans 15 amino acids. Germline V gives CDR1 LNHDA, CDR2 SQIVND (reference sequence). The CDR3 loop is CASSIRTGATDTQYF. Here the CDR3 DNA reads TGTGCCAGTAGTATCCGGACAGGGGCCACAGATACGCAGTATTTT.

CDR3 loop: CASSPSGRMDTQYF. The CDR3 DNA reads TGCGCCAGCAGCCCGTCAGGTCGGATGGATACGCAGTATTTT. This chain joins TRBV5-1 and TRBJ2-3; D ambiguous. Germline V gene lookup returns CDR1 SGHRS and CDR2 YFSETQ. Trimming took off 4 bases at V and 6 bases at J, with 15 bases between the two ends. CDR3 length: 14 residues.

The rearrangement uses TRBV27 and TRBJ1-1; no firm D call. The germline V gene has CDR1 MNHEY and CDR2 SMNVEV (reference sequence). The germline V and J ends were trimmed by 3 bases and 7 bases, with 3 bases remaining between them. This CDR3 comprises 10 residues. CDR3 residues: CASSFNEAFF. The CDR3 bases are TGTGCCAGCAGTTTCAATGAAGCTTTCTTT.

The rearrangement uses TRBV21-1 and TRBJ2-3; the tabulated D call, TRBD2, remains unverified against the DNA. TRBV21-1 is recorded as a pseudogene. The CDR3 is 14 amino acids. CDR3 sequence: CASSSRDSTDTQYF. The CDR3 nucleotides read TGTGCCAGCAGCTCCCGGGATAGCACAGATACGCAGTATTTT.

V is TRBV6-5 and J is TRBJ2-5, with TRBD2 matching over 11 bases. The V gene end was trimmed by 2 bases and the J gene end by 4 bases; junction bases not matched to a gene: 6. CDR3 length: 16 residues. The germline V gene encodes CDR1 MNHEY and CDR2 SVGAGI. CDR3 in DNA: TGTGCCAGCAGTTACCTGGTAGCGGGGGGGCCAGAGACCCAGTACTTC. Protein sequence: CASSYLVAGGPETQYF.

This clone appeared once. The chain is built from TRBV5-1 and TRBJ1-1, with a weak D call TRBD1 (6 bases). The CDR3 runs to 15 residues. The V end lost 2 bases, the J end lost 3 bases, and 14 bases lay between the germline ends. CDR1 and CDR2 from the germline V gene are SGHRS and YFSETQ. CDR3 in amino acids: CASSFAGAGDTEAFF. The DNA of the CDR3 is TGCGCCAGCAGCTTCGCGGGGGCTGGTGACACTGAAGCTTTCTTT. The variable domain in full, with the rest retrieved from reference TRBV5-1 and TRBJ1-1, is KAGVTQTPRYLIKTRGQQVTLSCSPISGHRSVSWYQQTPGQGLQFLFEYFSETQRNKGNFPGRFSGRQFSNSRSEMNVSTLELGDSALYLCASSFAGAGDTEAFFGQGTRLTVV.

DNA of the CDR3: TGTGCCACCGCGGACAGTCCAGATACGCAGTATTTT. Translated: CATADSPDTQYF. V and J are TRBV24-1 and TRBJ2-3; D perhaps matches TRBD1 (6 bases). Deletions cut 9 bases from V and 4 bases from J, with 10 bases between. This CDR3 contains 12 residues. The germline CDR1 and CDR2 sequences are KGHDR and SFDVKD.

The chain links TRBV2 to TRBJ1-1; D uncertain. The CDR3 is 12 residues long. V was shortened by 4 bases and J by 7 bases, with 10 bases between the two germline ends. Germline V gene data show CDR1 as SNHLY and CDR2 as FYNNEI. The CDR3 sequence: CASSADLSEAFF. CDR3 sequence (DNA): TGTGCCAGCAGTGCAGACTTGAGTGAAGCTTTCTTT.

The V gene is TRBV12-3 or TRBV12-4, the J gene TRBJ1-2; 8 bases align to TRBD1. The CDR3 sequence is 13 residues long. V was pared by 6 bases and J by 8 bases, with 8 bases of the junction left unmatched. In DNA, the CDR3 is TGTGCCAGCAGCCAGTGGAGGGACAGGGGCTACACCTTC. This translates into CASSQWRDRGYTF.

The chain has TRBV6-5 and TRBJ2-7, with a tentative D call TRBD2 (5 bases). The CDR3 runs 14 residues. With 6 bases removed from V and 0 bases from J, the gap between germline ends came to 12 bases. Germline CDR1 MNHEY, CDR2 SVGAGI. Here the CDR3 reads CASRPRGTSYEQYF. The CDR3 coding sequence is TGTGCCAGCAGACCTCGGGGAACCTCCTACGAGCAGTACTTC.

CDR3 amino acids: CASSLHLVGGAKGKLFF. In DNA, the CDR3 is TGTGCCAGCAGCTTACACCTCGTAGGGGGGGCGAAAGGAAAACTGTTTTTT. The chain employs TRBV7-2 and TRBJ1-4; maybe TRBD1 (6 bases). The CDR3 totals 17 residues. V gave up 2 bases and J gave up 10 bases, with 23 bases separating them. Germline V CDR1 and CDR2: SGHTA, FQGNSA.

The CDR3 is CASSPRTDSYGYTF. Here the CDR3 DNA reads TGCGCCAGCAGCCCCCGGACAGACTCCTATGGCTACACCTTC. The chain links TRBV5-1 to TRBJ1-2; maybe TRBD1 (6 bases). CDR3 length equals 14 residues. The V and J ends lost 4 bases and 4 bases respectively, with 14 bases between them. In germline, CDR1 is SGHRS, CDR2 YFSETQ.

The genes are TRBV5-4 and TRBJ1-6, with a possible D match to TRBD1 (5 bases). The CDR3 totals 14 residues. Germline V gene lookup returns CDR1 SGHNT and CDR2 YYREEE (reference sequence). V shed 2 bases and J shed 8 bases, with 11 bases lying between them. Here the CDR3 reads CASSFGTGDSPLHF. DNA for the CDR3: TGTGCCAGCAGCTTCGGCACAGGCGATTCACCCCTCCACTTT.

A single count supports this clone. V and J are TRBV11-3 and TRBJ2-5, with D possibly being TRBD2 (5 bases). The CDR3 runs to 14 residues. Germline CDR1 is SGHNT and CDR2 is YENEEA. V lost 2 bases and J lost 4, with 11 bases in between. The CDR3 reads CASSLSGGAETQYF. CDR3 nucleotide sequence: TGTGCCAGCAGCTTAAGTGGAGGAGCAGAGACCCAGTACTTC.

The chain joins TRBV19 to TRBJ2-3; 10 bases match TRBD1. With 6 bases clipped from V and 6 bases from J, the junction kept 15 bases outside the gene matches. Germline V lookup: CDR1 LNHDA, CDR2 SQIVND (reference sequence). The CDR3 covers 17 residues. CDR3: CASRKRPRGQGPDTQYF. The CDR3 DNA sequence: TGTGCCAGTAGAAAGAGGCCGCGGGGACAGGGGCCGGATACGCAGTATTTT.

This chain connects TRBV14 to TRBJ2-1; 7 positions agree with TRBD1. The germline gives CDR1 SGHDN, CDR2 FVKESK. V lost 1 base to trimming and J lost 14 bases; unmatched junction nucleotides: 8. The CDR3 is made up of 13 amino acids. CDR3 DNA: TGTGCCAGCAGCCAAGGGGCGGCGACAGGGAAGTTCTTC. Translating gives CASSQGAATGKFF.

This rearrangement joins TRBV25-1 to TRBJ1-1; the D gene is possibly TRBD1 (5 bases). The CDR3 consists of 15 residues. CDR1 and CDR2 from the germline V gene are MGHDK and SYGVNS. V was shortened by 1 base and J by 7 bases, with 16 bases between the two germline ends. CDR3 nucleotides: TGTGCCAGCAGTGAATGGTCGGGCGGGACCGGTGAAGCTTTCTTT. Translation gives CASSEWSGGTGEAFF.

V is TRBV9 and J is TRBJ1-1; D gene unclear. V gave up 0 bases and J gave up 2 bases, with 8 bases separating them. Germline V gives CDR1 SGDLS, CDR2 YYNGEE. The CDR3 has 14 residues. The CDR3 coding sequence is TGTGCCAGCAGCGTAGATGCGGTTAACACTGAAGCTTTCTTT. This translates into CASSVDAVNTEAFF.

Turning to this clone: Distinct nucleotide sequences in the sample also encode this CDR3. The chain uses TRBV3-1 (or the pseudogene TRBV3-2) and TRBJ2-7, with 10 positions matching TRBD2. Germline CDR1 and CDR2: LGHDT and YNNKEL (reference sequence). This CDR3 is 15 amino acids long. J was trimmed by 4 bases and V by 2 bases; bases with no gene match: 5. The CDR3 DNA sequence: TGTGCCAGCAGCCAACTAGCGGGGGCGAGTTACGAGCAGTACTTC. Amino acids: CASSQLAGASYEQYF.

The chain uses TRBV28 and TRBJ1-2; 10 nucleotides align to TRBD1. Looked up from germline, CDR1 is MDHEN and CDR2 is SYDVKM. With V trimmed by 6 bases and J by 6 bases, 7 bases remained unmatched. The CDR3 loop spans 14 amino acids. The CDR3 region is CASRPGTGVDGYTF. The CDR3 DNA follows: TGTGCCAGCAGACCCGGGACAGGGGTTGATGGCTACACCTTC.

In nucleotides, the CDR3 is TGTGCCAGCAGCTACGGGGGGTCTGGGGCCAACGTCCTGACTTTC. It yields the protein CASSYGGSGANVLTF. The gene calls are TRBV3-1 (or the pseudogene TRBV3-2) and TRBJ2-6; 7 nucleotides agree with TRBD2. The CDR3 has 15 amino acids. Losses at the gene ends were 5 bases for V and 1 base for J; bases not matched to a gene: 2. Germline CDR1 is LGHDT and CDR2 is YNNKEL (reference sequence).

This clone was counted once. The rearrangement uses TRBV2 and TRBJ2-3; maybe TRBD2 (5 bases). The CDR3 loop spans 12 amino acids. Trimming removed 4 bases from V and 13 bases from J, with 15 bases in between. Per germline, CDR1 SNHLY and CDR2 FYNNEI. The CDR3: CASSVTRFGEYF. In DNA, the CDR3 is TGTGCCAGCAGTGTAACCAGGTTCGGGGAGTATTTT.